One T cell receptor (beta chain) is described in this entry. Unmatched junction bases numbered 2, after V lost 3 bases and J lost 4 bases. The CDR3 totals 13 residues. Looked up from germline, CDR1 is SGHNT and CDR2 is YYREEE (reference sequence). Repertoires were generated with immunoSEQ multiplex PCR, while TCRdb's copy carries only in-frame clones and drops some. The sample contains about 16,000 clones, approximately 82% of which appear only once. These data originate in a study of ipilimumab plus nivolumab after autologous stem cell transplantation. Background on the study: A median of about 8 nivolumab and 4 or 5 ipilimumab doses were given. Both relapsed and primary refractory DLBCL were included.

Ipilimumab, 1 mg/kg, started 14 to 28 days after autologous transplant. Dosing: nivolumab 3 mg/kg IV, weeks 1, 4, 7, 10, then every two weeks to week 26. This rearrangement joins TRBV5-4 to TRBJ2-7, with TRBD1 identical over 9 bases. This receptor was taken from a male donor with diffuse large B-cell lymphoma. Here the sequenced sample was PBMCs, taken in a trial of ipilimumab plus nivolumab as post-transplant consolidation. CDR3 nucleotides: TGTGCCAGCAGCTCCGGGACAGGGTACGAGCAGTACTTC. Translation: CASSSGTGYEQYF.